Shown below are 25 T cell receptor beta chains from a single sample sequenced in a study of blood T cell repertoires in COVID-19. TCRdb's copy holds only in-frame clones and misses some; the assay was immunoSEQ multiplex PCR. The sample consists of around 170,000 clones, approximately 85% of them appearing once. Source material: PBMCs or T cells enriched from blood (not recorded which). These receptors all come from a woman younger than 30 who had recovered from COVID-19.

V usage is TRBV11-1 and J usage is TRBJ1-1; no reliable D call. V was trimmed by 5 bases and J by 0 bases, leaving 16 bases between them. The CDR3 is 16 amino acids. CDR1 and CDR2 (germline): SGHAT, FQDESV (reference sequence). The DNA of the CDR3 is TGTGCCAGCAGCCCGCTCCAATTTTACTTGAACACTGAAGCTTTCTTT. Amino acid sequence: CASSPLQFYLNTEAFF. Complete variable domain (other parts from reference TRBV11-1 and TRBJ1-1): EAEVAQSPRYKITEKSQAVAFWCDPISGHATLYWYRQILGQGPELLVQFQDESVVDDSQLPKDRFSAERLKGVDSTLKIQPAELGDSAMYLCASSPLQFYLNTEAFFGQGTRLTVV.

V gene TRBV18 combines with J gene TRBJ1-1; possible D gene TRBD1, 5 bases. This CDR3 is built from 18 residues. The germline V and J ends were trimmed by 0 bases and 1 base, with 18 bases remaining between them. Germline CDR1 reads KGHSH; CDR2 reads LQKENI. CDR3 in DNA: TGTGCCAGCTCACCACCGATAGCACGGGGGTCATCGAACACTGAAGCTTTCTTT. Encoded protein: CASSPPIARGSSNTEAFF.

The chain combines TRBV6-5 with TRBJ2-5; D is uncertain. The V gene lost 1 base and the J gene lost 4 bases, with 4 bases spanning the gap. There are 12 residues in the CDR3. The germline gives CDR1 MNHEY, CDR2 SVGAGI. CDR3 in DNA: TGTGCCAGCAGTTACTATCTAGAGACCCAGTACTTC. Protein product: CASSYYLETQYF.

In nucleotides, the CDR3 is TGTGCCAGCAGCCGTCAGGGGGAAACTAATGAAAAACTGTTTTTT. As protein: CASSRQGETNEKLFF. J is TRBJ1-4 and V is TRBV5-6; 7 bases line up with TRBD1. Germline V gene data show CDR1 as SGHDT and CDR2 as YYEEEE. The CDR3 length is 15 residues. V lost 4 bases, J lost 1 base, and 4 bases stayed unmatched.

This clone was observed once. The rearrangement links TRBV19 to TRBJ2-7, with 7 bases matching TRBD2. CDR1 LNHDA and CDR2 SQIVND come from the germline V gene (reference sequence). The ends lost 4 bases at V and 2 bases at J; junction bases unmatched: 5. This CDR3 region has 14 residues. CDR3 in DNA: TGTGCCAGTAGTAGTCGAGCGGGGACCTACGAGCAGTACTTC. Amino acid sequence: CASSSRAGTYEQYF.

The CDR3 DNA follows: TGTGCCAGCAGTGAAGGGGGGGAAAATGGCTACACCTTC. Amino acid sequence: CASSEGGENGYTF. V usage is TRBV28 and J usage is TRBJ1-2; a possible D gene is TRBD1 (6 bases). Germline V lookup: CDR1 MDHEN, CDR2 SYDVKM. V was trimmed by 5 bases and J by 6 bases, leaving 13 bases between them. CDR3 length: 13 amino acids.

The V and J genes are TRBV11-2 and TRBJ2-1; 13 nucleotides match TRBD2. The CDR3 extends over 17 amino acids. V gave up 7 bases and J gave up 2 bases; unmatched junction bases: 8. Germline V lookup: CDR1 SGHAT, CDR2 FQNNGV. The CDR3 spells CASTKFGTSGAYNEQFF. The CDR3 DNA reads as TGTGCCAGCACCAAATTTGGGACTAGCGGGGCCTACAATGAGCAGTTCTTC.

This chain links TRBV2 with TRBJ1-2; possible D gene TRBD1, 6 bases. The V and J ends lost 7 bases and 4 bases respectively, with 16 bases between them. The V gene's germline CDR1 is SNHLY and CDR2 FYNNEI. This CDR3 has 14 amino acids. This CDR3 is CASTRTAPPYGYTF. The CDR3 nucleotides read TGTGCCAGCACTAGGACAGCCCCTCCCTATGGCTACACCTTC.

V and J are TRBV5-1 and TRBJ1-1; a possible D gene is TRBD1 (5 bases). V dropped 3 bases and J dropped 1 base, with 16 bases sitting between them. Germline loops: CDR1 SGHRS, CDR2 YFSETQ. CDR3 length: 16 amino acids. The CDR3 sequence: CASSSPAGGRNTEAFF. CDR3 bases: TGCGCCAGCAGCTCTCCAGCCGGGGGTCGGAACACTGAAGCTTTCTTT.

The count of this clone is one. This chain joins TRBV6-5 and TRBJ2-7, with 7 bases lining up with TRBD2. The CDR3 has 15 residues. The germline CDR1 and CDR2 sequences are MNHEY and SVGAGI. V dropped 0 bases and J dropped 2; count of bases not matched to a gene: 4. This CDR3 is CASSYSVTSTYEQYF. The CDR3 DNA sequence: TGTGCCAGCAGTTACTCTGTGACTAGCACCTACGAGCAGTACTTC.

The chain links TRBV6-5 to TRBJ1-1; TRBD1 might be the D (6 bases). This CDR3 contains 14 residues. CDR1 is MNHEY and CDR2 is SVGAGI in the germline V gene. V lost 6 bases to trimming and J lost 1 base, with 12 bases between them. CDR3 residues: CASSKDRSNTEAFF. The CDR3 nucleotides read TGTGCCAGCAGCAAGGACAGATCGAACACTGAAGCTTTCTTT.

This rearrangement joins TRBV7-9 to TRBJ2-5, with unresolved D. The CDR3 extends over 13 amino acids. CDR1 is SEHNR, CDR2 FQNEAQ, per germline (reference sequence). V gave up 2 bases and J gave up 5 bases, with 9 bases separating them. CDR3 DNA sequence: TGTGCCAGCAGCTTAAGCTCGATCGAGACCCAGTACTTC. Amino acid sequence: CASSLSSIETQYF.

This clone was seen just once. The rearrangement links TRBV23-1 to TRBJ1-2; the match to TRBD1 covers 9 bases. TRBV23-1 belongs to the ORF category, with a function that is uncertain. After removal of 0 bases from V and 8 bases from J, the junction contained 4 bases not matched to a gene. The CDR3 is 14 residues long. CDR3 sequence (DNA): TGCGCCAGCAGTCAATCCGACAGGGGGAGAGGCTACACCTTC. It is translated as CASSQSDRGRGYTF.

This rearrangement joins TRBV11-2 to TRBJ2-5; perhaps TRBD1 as D (6 bases). Trimming stripped 2 bases from V and 5 bases from J, with 12 bases between. The CDR3 consists of 14 residues. Germline CDR1 and CDR2: SGHAT and FQNNGV. In DNA, the CDR3 is TGTGCCAGCAGCTTATACCAGGGGTCGGAGACCCAGTACTTC. Its translation: CASSLYQGSETQYF.

This clone occurred once. J is TRBJ2-1 and V is TRBV7-9, with D unresolved. Trimming cost V 1 base and J 8 bases, with 15 bases left between them. The CDR3 has 15 amino acids. In germline, CDR1 is SEHNR, CDR2 FQNEAQ (reference sequence). The chain's CDR3 is CASSLGAPQIDEQFF. CDR3 coding DNA: TGTGCCAGCAGCTTAGGGGCACCCCAAATCGATGAGCAGTTCTTC.

The rearrangement links TRBV11-2 to TRBJ1-2, with 10 bases identical to TRBD1. Per germline, CDR1 SGHAT and CDR2 FQNNGV. The CDR3 has 17 amino acids. V shed 0 bases, J shed 1 base, and the junction held 5 bases outside the gene matches. The CDR3 reads CASSLDPGTGVNYGYTF. CDR3 DNA sequence: TGTGCCAGCAGCTTAGATCCAGGGACAGGGGTTAACTATGGCTACACCTTC.

This chain joins TRBV4-3 and TRBJ1-1; a possible D gene is TRBD1 (6 bases). Germline V lookup: CDR1 LGHNA, CDR2 YSLEER. The CDR3 sequence is 13 residues long. V was cut by 9 bases and J by 5 bases, with 16 bases left in between. For the CDR3, the DNA is TGCGCCAGTAGCGACAGGCAAGTAACTGAAGCTTTCTTT. Encoded protein: CASSDRQVTEAFF.

As DNA, the CDR3 is TGTGCCAGCAGCTTCGGGTATGGCTACACCTTC. It encodes CASSFGYGYTF. The rearrangement links TRBV11-2 to TRBJ1-2; no clear D. Trimming cost V 3 bases and J 5 bases, with 4 bases left between them. The CDR3 totals 11 residues. The germline CDR1 and CDR2 sequences are SGHAT and FQNNGV.

The chain uses TRBV5-6 and TRBJ2-7; 8 bases align to TRBD1. The CDR3 length is 15 residues. Germline V gene data show CDR1 as SGHDT and CDR2 as YYEEEE. V gave up 2 bases and J gave up 4 bases; unmatched junction bases: 8. CDR3 sequence (DNA): TGTGCCAGCAGCTTACAGGGGGGTGCTAATTACGAGCAGTACTTC. It encodes CASSLQGGANYEQYF.

V and J are TRBV10-2 and TRBJ2-7; the D is unclear. Trimming cost V 5 bases and J 2 bases, with 10 bases left between them. Germline V gives CDR1 WSHSY, CDR2 SAAADI. The CDR3 runs 13 residues. CDR3 sequence: CASSSRRAYEQYF. DNA for the CDR3: TGCGCCAGCAGTTCCAGGCGAGCCTACGAGCAGTACTTC.

The chain combines TRBV13 with TRBJ1-6, with D hard to call. Germline assignment: CDR1 PRHDT and CDR2 FYEKMQ (reference sequence). The V gene lost 2 bases and the J gene lost 10 bases, with 12 bases spanning the gap. The CDR3 covers 14 residues. The CDR3 spells CASSLSLDDSPLHF. CDR3 sequence (DNA): TGTGCCAGCAGCTTATCTCTAGATGACTCACCCCTCCACTTT.

This chain links TRBV5-1 with TRBJ1-2, with TRBD1 as a possible D gene (6 bases). The length of the CDR3 is 15 residues. The V end was cut by 0 bases, the J end by 0 bases, with 9 bases between. The germline V gene encodes CDR1 SGHRS and CDR2 YFSETQ. CDR3: CASSLGGGSNYGYTF. The CDR3 DNA reads as TGCGCCAGCAGCTTGGGCGGGGGCTCTAACTATGGCTACACCTTC.

On this clone: This sample includes further DNA sequences coding for the same CDR3. This chain connects TRBV9 to TRBJ2-1; 11 nucleotides match TRBD2. Germline lookup yields CDR1 SGDLS and CDR2 YYNGEE. V was pared by 0 bases and J by 7 bases, with 3 bases of the junction left unmatched. There are 15 residues in the CDR3. CDR3 sequence: CASSVGLAGGNEQFF. In nucleotides, the CDR3 is TGTGCCAGCAGCGTAGGGTTAGCGGGAGGGAATGAGCAGTTCTTC.

The V and J genes are TRBV28 and TRBJ2-2, with TRBD2 matching over 8 bases. J was trimmed by 1 base and V by 10 bases; bases with no gene match: 8. The CDR3 has 15 residues. Per germline, CDR1 MDHEN and CDR2 SYDVKM. This CDR3 is CATDTGTRNTGELFF. The CDR3 bases are TGTGCCACCGATACCGGGACTAGGAACACCGGGGAGCTGTTTTTT. Variable domain in full (rest from reference TRBV28 and TRBJ2-2): DVKVTQSSRYLVKRTGEKVFLECVQDMDHENMFWYRQDPGLGLRLIYFSYDVKMKEKGDIPEGYSVSREKKERFSLILESASTNQTSMYLCATDTGTRNTGELFFGEGSRLTVL.

The chain links TRBV2 to TRBJ2-7; no definite D call. The CDR3 is 12 residues long. Germline assignment: CDR1 SNHLY and CDR2 FYNNEI. The germline V and J ends were trimmed by 3 bases and 5 bases, with 8 bases remaining between them. The CDR3 loop reads CASSDPYHEQYF. The CDR3 DNA reads TGTGCCAGCAGTGATCCCTACCACGAGCAGTACTTC.